The 30 T cell receptor beta chains given below trace back to one sample, sequenced in a study of tumor-infiltrating lymphocytes in primary liver carcinoma. The template, around 540 ng total RNA, yielded TCR beta cDNA made with a constant-region primer. ARM-PCR was slightly modified, and three nested multiplex PCR rounds with it gave rise to the TCR beta libraries. The first two PCR rounds used TRBV1-TRBV30 forward primers with a C-beta reverse primer, around 10 cycles each. TCRdb recomputed calls from the multiplex PCR reads with MiXCR, one row per CDR3 protein. The sample includes some 200,000 distinct CDR3 sequences, almost 65% of them seen just once. Alongside blood RNA obtained from unsorted whole blood, germline DNA was also extracted. Sequencing used peripheral blood. These receptors all come from a woman aged 60-75 years with primary liver carcinoma and hepatitis B virus infection.

In regard to this clonotype: The junction shows a germline mismatch at one end, possibly a read error. The chain carries TRBV11-2 and TRBJ1-2; 9 bases align to TRBD1. The CDR3 totals 14 residues. Germline CDR1 and CDR2: SGHAT and FQNNGV. DNA for the CDR3: TGCGCCAGCAGCAAAACCGGGACAGGGCTCGGCTACACCTTC. This gives the protein CASSKTGTGLGYTF.

On this clonotype: Just one base apart from a much larger clone, this may be a read error. The chain recombines TRBV5-5 with TRBJ2-7; possible D gene TRBD2, 6 bases. This CDR3 comprises 14 residues. CDR1 is SGHKS and CDR2 is YYEKEE in the germline V gene (reference sequence). In DNA form, the CDR3 reads TGTGCCAGCAGCTTGAGGAGGGACCTATACGAGCGGTACTTC. This sequence encodes CASSLRRDLYERYF.

As to this clonotype: The junction differs from germline at one of its ends, possibly a read error. This chain links TRBV10-3 with TRBJ2-5; 11 nucleotides agree with TRBD2. The CDR3 covers 18 residues. In germline, CDR1 is ENHRY, CDR2 SYGVKD. The CDR3: CAISGPPGLAALGEAQYF. CDR3 nucleotides: TGTGCCATCAGTGGGCCCCCGGGACTAGCGGCCCTGGGAGAGGCCCAGTACTTC.

This clonotype was picked up a small number of times. This chain uses TRBV7-8 with TRBJ1-1; TRBD1 might be the D (5 bases). Germline assignment: CDR1 SGHVS and CDR2 FQNEAQ. The length of the CDR3 is 17 residues. Trimming shortened V by 1 base and J by 5 bases, and 20 bases separated the two germline ends. CDR3 residues: CASSLESGAGWGTEAFF. DNA for the CDR3: TGTGCCAGCAGCTTAGAGTCTGGGGCAGGCTGGGGGACTGAAGCTTTCTTT.

This clonotype has a count of ten or more. The chain employs TRBV6-5 and TRBJ1-1; D possibly corresponds to TRBD1 (6 bases). V dropped 2 bases and J dropped 3 bases, with 13 bases sitting between them. This CDR3 is built from 15 residues. Germline assignment: CDR1 MNHEY and CDR2 SVGAGI. The CDR3 loop reads CASSYGGGWDTEAFF. DNA for the CDR3: TGTGCCAGCAGTTACGGAGGGGGATGGGACACTGAAGCTTTCTTT.

This clonotype was counted a few times. This may be a read error: a much more frequent sequence differs by one nucleotide. The rearrangement uses TRBV5-8 and TRBJ2-7; tentative D call: TRBD2 (5 bases). The CDR3 is 14 amino acids. Germline-derived CDR1 and CDR2 are SGHTS and YDEGEE. The chain's CDR3 is CAGSSRTQTYEQYF. CDR3 nucleotide sequence: TGTGCCGGCAGCTCCCGGACTCAAACCTACGAGCAGTACTTC.

Points on this clonotype: Since no conserved phenylalanine or tryptophan closes the CDR3, a read error is the likely cause. This chain links TRBV11-2 with TRBJ2-1; TRBD2 is a possible D gene (6 bases). The CDR3 is 16 residues long. The ends were cut back, 1 base at V and 7 bases at J, with 17 bases in the middle. Germline V CDR1 and CDR2: SGHAT, FQNNGV. The CDR3 sequence is CASSLVSGVLDNEQFL. CDR3 sequence (DNA): TGTGCCAGCAGCTTAGTTTCGGGAGTTCTCGATAATGAGCAGTTCCTC.

This clonotype was recorded at least ten times. V and J are TRBV4-2 and TRBJ1-2, with D unclear. Germline V gene lookup returns CDR1 LGHNA and CDR2 YNFKEQ. CDR3 size: 15 residues. Trimming took off 1 base at V and 2 bases at J, with 11 bases between the two ends. CDR3 sequence reads: CASSQGRALNYGYTF. The CDR3 DNA reads as TGTGCCAGCAGCCAAGGAAGGGCACTCAACTATGGCTACACCTTC.

This clonotype was seen at least ten times. V and J are TRBV4-2 and TRBJ2-5; 11 nucleotides agree with TRBD2. The V gene end was trimmed by 1 base and the J gene end by 1 base; junction bases not matched to a gene: 2. Germline V gene data show CDR1 as LGHNA and CDR2 as YNFKEQ. The CDR3 is 16 residues long. CDR3 region: CASSQGGLAGQETQYF. CDR3 DNA: TGTGCCAGCAGCCAAGGAGGACTAGCGGGCCAAGAGACCCAGTACTTC.

Note on this clonotype: Lacking the conserved final phenylalanine or tryptophan, this CDR3 likely reflects a read error. The chain links TRBV11-3 to TRBJ2-1, with 8 bases identical to TRBD2. The CDR3 loop spans 14 amino acids. J gave up 5 bases and V 7 bases, and 7 bases lay outside the gene matches. Germline V gene sequence: CDR1 SGHNT, CDR2 YENEEA. The CDR3 loop reads CASKRAGVDNEQFS. DNA of the CDR3: TGTGCCAGCAAGAGAGCGGGAGTCGACAATGAGCAGTTCTCC.

With regard to this clonotype: Since no conserved phenylalanine or tryptophan closes the CDR3, a read error is the likely cause. The chain is built from TRBV29-1 and TRBJ2-3; D not resolved. The CDR3 runs 17 residues. V lost 4 bases to trimming and J lost 4 bases, with 24 bases between them. CDR1 and CDR2 from the germline V gene are SQVTM and ANQGSEA. The CDR3 reads CSVGQTPDGSLADTQYL. The DNA for the CDR3 is TGCAGCGTTGGACAAACCCCGGATGGAAGCCTTGCAGATACGCAGTATCTT.

This clonotype was recorded only once. The gene calls are TRBV11-2 and TRBJ2-5; D is perhaps TRBD1 or TRBD2 (5 bases each). Trimming pared 6 bases from V and 0 bases from J, leaving 20 bases between. Germline CDR1 and CDR2: SGHAT and FQNNGV. The CDR3 length is 17 residues. The CDR3 DNA sequence: TGTGCCAGCAGACTCGGGTTGGGCCGGGACCACCAAGAGACCCAGTACTTC. It translates to CASRLGLGRDHQETQYF.

On this clonotype: This may stem from a read error, because a much larger clone lies one nucleotide away. V usage is TRBV11-2 and J usage is TRBJ1-1; TRBD1 matches at 8 bases. This CDR3 has 19 amino acids. The V and J ends lost 1 base and 6 bases, in that order; junction bases with no gene match: 19. Germline V gives CDR1 SGHAT, CDR2 FQNNGV. CDR3 sequence reads: CASSLGAGGEGRRWAEAFF. The DNA of the CDR3 is TGTGCCAGCAGCTTAGGGGCAGGGGGCGAGGGCCGTCGGTGGGCTGAAGCTTTCTTT.

As concerns this clonotype: An end of the junction does not agree with germline; a read error may underlie this. The chain joins TRBV11-2 to TRBJ2-1, with D perhaps matching TRBD2 (7 bases). The CDR3 has 16 amino acids. The germline V gene encodes CDR1 SGHAT and CDR2 FQNNGV. This CDR3 reads CAGSLDQGTNYNEQFF. The DNA of the CDR3 is TGCGCCGGCAGCTTAGATCAGGGGACTAACTACAATGAGCAGTTCTTC.

The chain employs TRBV11-2 and TRBJ2-3; D possibly corresponds to TRBD2 (6 bases). The V and J ends lost 3 bases and 4 bases respectively, with 20 bases between them. Germline V gene data show CDR1 as SGHAT and CDR2 as FQNNGV. CDR3 length: 17 residues. Here the CDR3 reads CASSLVSPSEIADTQYF. The CDR3 DNA reads as TGTGCCAGCAGCTTGGTGTCGCCTAGCGAGATCGCAGATACGCAGTATTTT.

The V call is TRBV11-2, the J call TRBJ2-1; the D gene is possibly TRBD1 (5 bases). The CDR3 sequence is 15 residues long. V was cut by 11 bases and J by 0 bases, with 17 bases left in between. The germline CDR1 and CDR2 sequences are SGHAT and FQNNGV. CDR3 sequence: CADSLVLSSYNEQFF. The CDR3 DNA sequence: TGTGCCGACAGCTTAGTCCTGAGCTCCTACAATGAGCAGTTCTTC.

Details on this clonotype: Without the conserved terminal phenylalanine or tryptophan, this CDR3 likely stems from a read error. The rearrangement uses TRBV10-3 and TRBJ2-1; either TRBD1 or TRBD2 may supply D (5 bases each). Germline loops: CDR1 ENHRY, CDR2 SYGVKD. V was clipped by 0 bases and J by 6 bases, with 15 bases between them. CDR3 length: 16 amino acids. CDR3 residues: CAISESIGGTLNEQFL. The CDR3 DNA is TGTGCCATCAGTGAGTCGATTGGTGGGACGCTCAATGAGCAGTTCTTA.

As regards this clonotype: This may stem from a read error, because a much larger clone lies one nucleotide away. The CDR3 is CAIRQQGGETQYF. CDR3 bases: TGTGCCATCAGACAGCAGGGTGGAGAGACCCAGTACTTC. The rearrangement links TRBV7-9 to TRBJ2-5, with D perhaps matching TRBD1 (5 bases). Germline assignment: CDR1 SEHNR and CDR2 FQNEAQ (reference sequence). The CDR3 has 13 residues. Deletions cut 10 bases from V and 4 bases from J, with 16 bases between.

V and J are TRBV29-1 and TRBJ1-1; 7 nucleotides agree with TRBD1. Germline V gene sequence: CDR1 SQVTM, CDR2 ANQGSEA. The CDR3 sequence is 13 residues long. The CDR3 nucleotides are TGCAGTGTGCTGACAGGGAGTGACACTGAAGCTTTCTTT. Translation gives CSVLTGSDTEAFF.

The V call is TRBV5-4, the J call TRBJ2-5; no clear D. This CDR3 is built from 14 residues. The V gene lost 0 bases and the J gene lost 0 bases, with 6 bases spanning the gap. From germline, CDR1 is SGHNT and CDR2 YYREEE (reference sequence). CDR3 protein: CASSLAGYQETQYF. CDR3 coding DNA: TGTGCCAGCAGCTTGGCCGGGTACCAAGAGACCCAGTACTTC.

This clonotype was seen at least ten times. CDR3 bases: TGCGCCAGCAGCCAAGGGACAGGGGGCGGGGGATTGAACACTGAAGCTTTCTTT. As protein: CASSQGTGGGGLNTEAFF. The rearrangement uses TRBV4-1 and TRBJ1-1; TRBD1 agrees at 11 bases. Losses at the gene ends were 1 base for V and 0 bases for J; bases not matched to a gene: 7. CDR1 MGHRA and CDR2 YSYEKL come from the germline V gene. The CDR3 totals 18 residues.

The gene calls are TRBV6-4 and TRBJ2-3; 10 bases fit TRBD2. From germline, CDR1 is MRHNA and CDR2 SNTAGT. V lost 4 bases and J lost 1; bases outside the gene matches: 2. The CDR3 sequence is 15 residues long. The CDR3 sequence: CASSAGTSGTDTQYF. In DNA form, the CDR3 reads TGTGCCAGCAGTGCCGGGACTAGCGGCACAGATACGCAGTATTTT.

Points on this clonotype: Relative to the germline gene, one junction end is altered; a read error may explain this. The genes are TRBV11-3 and TRBJ2-5; 11 bases are a match to TRBD1. Germline-derived CDR1 and CDR2 are SGHNT and YENEEA. CDR3 length: 15 amino acids. The CDR3 reads CASSPRTGGMETHYF. In nucleotides, the CDR3 is TGTGCCAGCAGCCCCCGGACAGGGGGCATGGAGACCCACTACTTC.

For this clonotype: Its ends do not fully match the called genes, so a read error is possible. The chain has TRBV4-2 and TRBJ2-7, with 9 bases lining up with TRBD2. The germline gives CDR1 LGHNA, CDR2 YNFKEQ. The length of the CDR3 is 18 residues. The CDR3 DNA sequence: TGTGCCGGCAGCCAAGATTCGGGAGTAGCGGGAGTGGGGTACGAGCAGTACTTC. It is translated as CAGSQDSGVAGVGYEQYF.

This clonotype came up many times. The rearrangement links TRBV12-3 or TRBV12-4 to TRBJ2-3, with TRBD2 matching 7 bases. The CDR3 runs 14 residues. Germline trimming cut 5 bases from V and 8 bases from J; bases unmatched to any gene: 10. The CDR3 nucleotides read TGTGCCAGCAGTCCCGTCGCGGGGGTAGGTACGCAGTATTTT. Its translation is CASSPVAGVGTQYF.

At least ten counts were recorded for this clonotype. This sequence joins TRBV29-1 and TRBJ1-2; D is ambiguous. Germline V gene sequence: CDR1 SQVTM, CDR2 ANQGSEA. Trimming pared 6 bases from V and 2 bases from J, leaving 10 bases between. The CDR3 is 12 residues long. In DNA, the CDR3 is TGCAGCGTCCGTGGAGAGAACTATGGCTACACCTTC. It translates to CSVRGENYGYTF.

The chain links TRBV5-1 to TRBJ1-4, with TRBD1 matching 7 bases. Germline loops: CDR1 SGHRS, CDR2 YFSETQ. V dropped 4 bases and J dropped 7; count of bases not matched to a gene: 10. The CDR3 covers 15 residues. CDR3 in amino acids: CASSAGQIGGEKLFF. DNA of the CDR3: TGCGCCAGCAGCGCGGGACAGATAGGTGGTGAAAAACTGTTTTTT. The full variable domain, completed using reference TRBV5-1 and TRBJ1-4, is KAGVTQTPRYLIKTRGQQVTLSCSPISGHRSVSWYQQTPGQGLQFLFEYFSETQRNKGNFPGRFSGRQFSNSRSEMNVSTLELGDSALYLCASSAGQIGGEKLFFGSGTQLSVL.

As to this clonotype: Germline and junction disagree at one end, which may indicate a read error. The rearrangement uses TRBV4-3 and TRBJ1-1, with a tentative D call TRBD1 (5 bases). This CDR3 comprises 13 residues. Germline V gene data show CDR1 as LGHNA and CDR2 as YSLEER. CDR3 in DNA: TGCGCCAGCAGCCAAGGGGGGAACATTGAAGCTTTCTTT. This codes for CASSQGGNIEAFF.

The CDR3 nucleotides read TGTGCCAGCAGCTCGTATAAGGGCTTACGAGCTTTCTTT. It is translated as CASSSYKGLRAFF. The chain has TRBV7-9 and TRBJ1-1; D is unresolved. The CDR3 is 13 residues long. Trimming left V 4 bases short and J 10 bases short, with 16 bases between. Germline CDR1 SEHNR, CDR2 FQNEAQ (reference sequence).

As for this clonotype: Relative to the germline gene, one junction end is altered; a read error may explain this. The V and J genes are TRBV6-2 or TRBV6-3 and TRBJ1-1; TRBD1 matches 7 bases. In germline, CDR1 is MNHEY, CDR2 SVGEGT. This CDR3 has 17 amino acids. In DNA form, the CDR3 reads TGTGCCAGCAGTCAGTACACCCCGGGACAGTGGAACACTGAAACTTTCTTT. The encoded protein is CASSQYTPGQWNTETFF.